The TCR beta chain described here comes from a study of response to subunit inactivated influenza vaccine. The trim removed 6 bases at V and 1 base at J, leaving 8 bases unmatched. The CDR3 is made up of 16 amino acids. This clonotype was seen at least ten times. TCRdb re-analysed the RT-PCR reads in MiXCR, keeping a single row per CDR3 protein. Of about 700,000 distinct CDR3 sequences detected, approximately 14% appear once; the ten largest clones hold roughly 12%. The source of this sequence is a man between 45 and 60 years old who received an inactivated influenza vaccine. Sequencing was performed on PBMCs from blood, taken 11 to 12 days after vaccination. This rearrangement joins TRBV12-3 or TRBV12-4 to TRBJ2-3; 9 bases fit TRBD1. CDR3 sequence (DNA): TGTGCCAGCAGCAGAACAGGGGGCTCGGGCACAGATACGCAGTATTTT. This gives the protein CASSRTGGSGTDTQYF.